This T cell receptor (beta chain) was captured by sequencing in a study of blood T cell repertoires in COVID-19. Study information: COVID-19 samples from acute and convalescent phases originated in the United States, Italy and Spain. T cells, B-cell-depleted T cells, or PBMCs provided the cDNA or gDNA that served as material.

In the study's own analysis: Amplification from reference gene primers served as the basis for estimated nucleated cell counts. Data came from immunoSEQ multiplex PCR; TCRdb stores just in-frame clones and leaves some out. D and trimming come from the DNA, and the V and J calls and clone size come from that table. The sample consists of about 98,000 clones, 70% to 80% of them appearing once. Per germline, CDR1 LGHDT and CDR2 YNNKEL (reference sequence). The CDR3 loop spans 14 amino acids. This clone has a single count. The junction and the germline gene differ at one end; a read error may be behind it.

The clonotype was recovered from a man aged 55 to 69 with active or convalescent COVID-19. Sequences were obtained from peripheral blood. This rearrangement joins TRBV3-1 (or the pseudogene TRBV3-2) to TRBJ2-5; 7 bases align to TRBD2. CDR3 amino acids: CASSQGRGYETQYF. The DNA of the CDR3 is TGTGCCAGCAGTCAAGGGAGGGGTTATGAGACCCAGTACTTC.